Sequencing of this TCR beta chain was carried out in a study of blood T cell repertoires in COVID-19. Turning to the study itself: T cells, B-cell-depleted T cells, or PBMCs supplied cDNA or gDNA.

Germline V gene sequence: CDR1 SGDLS, CDR2 YYNGEE. V lost 2 bases, J lost 4 bases, and 6 bases stayed unmatched. The length of the CDR3 is 16 residues. Under the authors' procedure: Reference gene primer amplification gave estimated nucleated cell counts. Clones were read by immunoSEQ multiplex PCR, and TCRdb kept only the in-frame ones, dropping some. Clonal size and the V and J genes are those of that table, whereas D and trimming came from the DNA. The sample yields over 200,000 clones, more than 85% seen once. V usage is TRBV9 and J usage is TRBJ2-2; 9 positions agree with TRBD1. Sequencing input: peripheral blood. The TCR originated in a man in his forties with active or convalescent COVID-19. The CDR3 sequence: CASSVGTGTSTGELFF. CDR3 bases: TGTGCCAGCAGCGTCGGGACAGGGACATCCACCGGGGAGCTGTTTTTT.